This record looks at one T cell receptor beta chain sequence and its context. One end of the junction varies from germline; a read error may be responsible. This sample was included in a study of OX40 agonist ivuxolimab in advanced cancers. The protocol was immunoSEQ multiplex PCR, while the TCRdb copy is restricted to in-frame clones and leaves out a portion. This table has around 60,000 clones, 77% appearing once. The CDR3 spans 11 residues. Germline CDR1 is SGHRS and CDR2 is YFSETQ. This sequence was found in an adult with an advanced solid tumor such as melanoma, head and neck, liver or kidney cancer. The chain employs TRBV5-1 and TRBJ1-2; TRBD1 agrees at 8 bases. The input for sequencing was CD4+ or CD8+ T cells sorted from blood, taken in a trial of the OX40 agonist ivuxolimab. Here the CDR3 DNA reads TGTGCCAGCAGCCACAGGGGGGGCTACACCTTC. Amino acids: CASSHRGGYTF.